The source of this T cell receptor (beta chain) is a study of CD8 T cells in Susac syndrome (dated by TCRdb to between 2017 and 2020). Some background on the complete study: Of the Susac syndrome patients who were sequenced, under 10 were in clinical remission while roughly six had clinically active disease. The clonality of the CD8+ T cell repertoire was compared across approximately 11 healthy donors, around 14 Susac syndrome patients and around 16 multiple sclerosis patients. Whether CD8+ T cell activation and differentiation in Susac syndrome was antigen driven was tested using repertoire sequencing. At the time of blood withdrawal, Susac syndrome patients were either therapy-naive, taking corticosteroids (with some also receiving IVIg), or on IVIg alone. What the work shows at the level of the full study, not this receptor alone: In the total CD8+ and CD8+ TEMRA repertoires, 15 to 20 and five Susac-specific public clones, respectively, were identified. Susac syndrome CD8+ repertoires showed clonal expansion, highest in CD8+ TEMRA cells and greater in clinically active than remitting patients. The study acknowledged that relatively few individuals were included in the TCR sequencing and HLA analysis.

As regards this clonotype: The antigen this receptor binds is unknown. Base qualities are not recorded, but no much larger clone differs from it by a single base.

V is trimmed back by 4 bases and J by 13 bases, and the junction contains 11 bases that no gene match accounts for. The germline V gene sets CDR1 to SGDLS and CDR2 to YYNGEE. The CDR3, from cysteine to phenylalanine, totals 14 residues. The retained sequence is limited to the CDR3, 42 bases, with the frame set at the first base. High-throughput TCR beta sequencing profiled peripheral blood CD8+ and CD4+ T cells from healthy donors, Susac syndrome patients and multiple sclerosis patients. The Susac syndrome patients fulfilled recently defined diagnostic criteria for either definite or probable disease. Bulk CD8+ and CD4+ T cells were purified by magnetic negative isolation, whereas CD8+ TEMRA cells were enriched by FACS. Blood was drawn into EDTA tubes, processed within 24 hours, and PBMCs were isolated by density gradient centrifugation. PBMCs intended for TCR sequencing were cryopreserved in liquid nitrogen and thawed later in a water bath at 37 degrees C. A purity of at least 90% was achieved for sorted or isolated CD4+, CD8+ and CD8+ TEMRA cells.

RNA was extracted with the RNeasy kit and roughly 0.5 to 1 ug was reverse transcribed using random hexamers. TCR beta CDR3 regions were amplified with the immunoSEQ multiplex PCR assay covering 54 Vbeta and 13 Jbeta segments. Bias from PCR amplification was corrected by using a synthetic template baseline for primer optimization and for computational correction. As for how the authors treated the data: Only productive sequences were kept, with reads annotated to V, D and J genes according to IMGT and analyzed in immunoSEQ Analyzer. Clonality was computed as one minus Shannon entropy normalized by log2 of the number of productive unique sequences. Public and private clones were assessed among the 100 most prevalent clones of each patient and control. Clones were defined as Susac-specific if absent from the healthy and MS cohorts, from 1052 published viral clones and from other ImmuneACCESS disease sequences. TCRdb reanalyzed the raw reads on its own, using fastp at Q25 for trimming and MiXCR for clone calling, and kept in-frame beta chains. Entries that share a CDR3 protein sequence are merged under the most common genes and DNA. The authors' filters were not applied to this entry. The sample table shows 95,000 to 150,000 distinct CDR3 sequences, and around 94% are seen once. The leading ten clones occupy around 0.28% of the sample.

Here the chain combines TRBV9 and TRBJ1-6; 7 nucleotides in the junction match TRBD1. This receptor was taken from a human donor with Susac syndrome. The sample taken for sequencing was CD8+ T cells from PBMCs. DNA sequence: TGTGCCAGCAGCCCACGGGACAGCCAAGTCCCCCTCCACTTT. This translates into CASSPRDSQVPLHF.